The present T cell receptor beta chain was sequenced within a study of blood T cells in healthy people across ages. CDR3 length equals 18 residues. CDR1 and CDR2 from the germline V gene are SGHAT and FQDESV (reference sequence). Losses at the gene ends were 3 bases for V and 0 bases for J; bases not matched to a gene: 5. PCR was performed a second time for about 7 to 11 cycles using a sample-barcoded 5' primer and a J-beta primer mix. TCRdb reprocessed the 5' RACE reads with MiXCR, giving one entry per CDR3 protein. Seen here are 1,100,000 or so distinct CDR3 sequences, 40% to 50% observed once, and the top ten hold 18%.

Sequenced material: blood. The clonotype was recovered from a woman in her sixties or seventies in good health. The J gene is TRBJ2-1, the V gene TRBV11-1; 13 nucleotides match TRBD2. The CDR3 DNA sequence: TGTGCCAGCAGCTTCCGGACTAGCGGGAGTGGCTCCTACAATGAGCAGTTCTTC. Amino acids: CASSFRTSGSGSYNEQFF.